The present T cell receptor (beta chain) was sequenced within a study of beta chain features in type 1 diabetes. Trimming left V 3 bases short and J 2 bases short, with 2 bases between. CDR1 and CDR2 (germline): MNHEY, SMNVEV (reference sequence). This CDR3 has 11 residues. All of the isolated RNA was reverse transcribed, so expressed TCRB transcripts were sequenced. Only in-frame clones appear in the TCRdb table, and some are missing; sequencing was by immunoSEQ multiplex PCR. Among 120,000 to 150,000 clones listed, roughly 48% were seen once. Specimen: Tregs from blood. The receptor's source is a man aged 18-30 years in good health. This chain links TRBV27 with TRBJ2-7; no clear D gene. CDR3 residues: CASSFTYEQYF. The DNA of the CDR3 is TGTGCCAGCAGTTTTACCTACGAGCAGTACTTC.